Listed here are 18 T cell receptor beta chains from one sample, sequenced in a study of blood T cell repertoires in COVID-19. TCRdb's copy holds only in-frame clones and misses some; the assay was immunoSEQ multiplex PCR. The sample records about 12,000 clones, around nine tenths being singletons. The sequenced sample was peripheral blood. These receptors all stem from a man between 65 and 85 years old with active COVID-19.

V usage is TRBV4-3 and J usage is TRBJ2-7; 7 bases agree with TRBD1. Per germline, CDR1 LGHNA and CDR2 YSLEER. The CDR3 contains 14 residues. The junction had 8 bases not matched to a gene; V was cut back by 3 bases and J by 6 bases. The CDR3 bases are TGCGCCAGCAGCCACACCGGGACAGTCGTCGAGCAGTACTTC. As protein: CASSHTGTVVEQYF.

The chain uses TRBV4-2 and TRBJ2-3, with D possibly being TRBD2 (5 bases). CDR3 length: 14 amino acids. Germline lookup yields CDR1 LGHNA and CDR2 YNFKEQ. V was cut by 4 bases and J by 4 bases, with 12 bases left in between. CDR3 region: CASSRLGAPDTQYF. The DNA for the CDR3 is TGTGCCAGCAGCCGCCTGGGAGCCCCAGATACGCAGTATTTT.

The chain couples TRBV18 to TRBJ2-1; TRBD2 aligns across 8 bases. CDR1 is KGHSH, CDR2 LQKENI, per germline. Germline trimming cut 3 bases from V and 0 bases from J; bases unmatched to any gene: 4. The CDR3 sequence is 16 residues long. CDR3 bases: TGTGCCAGCTCACCGCCTAGCGGGCCCTCCTACAATGAGCAGTTCTTC. This codes for CASSPPSGPSYNEQFF.

This clone was observed a single time. The genes are TRBV5-1 and TRBJ1-2, with a tentative D call TRBD1 (6 bases). CDR3 size: 16 residues. Trimming took 0 bases from V and 0 from J, leaving 12 bases between them. Germline CDR1 is SGHRS and CDR2 is YFSETQ. As DNA, the CDR3 is TGCGCCAGCAGCTTGGGAACAGGGTCAGCTAACTATGGCTACACCTTC. Encoded protein: CASSLGTGSANYGYTF.

This chain uses TRBV2 with TRBJ1-4, with TRBD1 identical over 7 bases. The CDR3 totals 14 residues. Losses at the gene ends were 6 bases for V and 3 bases for J; bases not matched to a gene: 4. Germline lookup yields CDR1 SNHLY and CDR2 FYNNEI. The CDR3 here is CASSRDRSNEKLFF. CDR3 coding DNA: TGTGCCAGCAGCCGGGACAGATCTAATGAAAAACTGTTTTTT.

CDR3: CASSQDVHLQETQYF. For the CDR3, the DNA is TGCGCCAGCAGCCAAGACGTTCACCTACAAGAGACCCAGTACTTC. The chain couples TRBV4-3 to TRBJ2-5; no firm D call. The V end lost 0 bases, the J end lost 2 bases, and 10 bases lay between the germline ends. Germline loops: CDR1 LGHNA, CDR2 YSLEER. The CDR3 is 15 amino acids.

J is TRBJ2-3 and V is TRBV9, with 11 bases identical to TRBD2. Trimming cost V 3 bases and J 5 bases; bases outside gene matches: 11. Germline-derived CDR1 and CDR2 are SGDLS and YYNGEE. This CDR3 region has 17 residues. The CDR3 sequence is CASSGGTSGQVGDTQYF. As DNA, the CDR3 is TGTGCCAGCAGCGGCGGGACTAGCGGACAGGTTGGAGATACGCAGTATTTT.

CDR3 in amino acids: CASSIRRTISTDTQYF. For the CDR3, the DNA is TGTGCCAGTAGTATAAGGAGGACTATAAGCACAGATACGCAGTATTTT. The chain joins TRBV19 to TRBJ2-3; D may be TRBD2 (6 bases). Germline V lookup: CDR1 LNHDA, CDR2 SQIVND (reference sequence). Trimming stripped 2 bases from V and 0 bases from J, with 12 bases between. This CDR3 is 16 amino acids long.

The chain recombines TRBV27 with TRBJ1-6, with TRBD1 identical over 11 bases. CDR3 length: 13 amino acids. The ends lost 10 bases at V and 9 bases at J; junction bases unmatched: 5. Germline CDR1 and CDR2: MNHEY and SMNVEV (reference sequence). CDR3 amino acids: CATGTGGTSPLHF. In DNA, the CDR3 is TGTGCCACCGGGACAGGGGGTACTTCACCCCTCCACTTT.

This clone was found a few times. The V and J genes are TRBV5-4 and TRBJ2-4, with TRBD1 matching over 9 bases. CDR1 and CDR2 (germline): SGHNT, YYREEE (reference sequence). V trimming: 4 bases; J trimming: 9 bases; junction bases outside the gene matches: 8. The CDR3 spans 14 residues. The CDR3 here is CASSGLDRGAIQYF. The CDR3, as DNA: TGTGCCAGCAGCGGACTGGACAGGGGTGCCATTCAGTACTTC. The variable domain in full, completed from reference TRBV5-4 and TRBJ2-4, reads ETGVTQSPTHLIKTRGQQVTLRCSSQSGHNTVSWYQQALGQGPQFIFQYYREEENGRGNFPPRFSGLQFPNYSSELNVNALELDDSALYLCASSGLDRGAIQYFGAGTRLSVL.

The chain employs TRBV7-2 and TRBJ2-7; 10 bases align to TRBD2. Germline CDR1 is SGHTA and CDR2 is FQGNSA. This CDR3 contains 17 residues. With 1 base clipped from V and 3 bases from J, the junction kept 9 bases outside the gene matches. This chain's CDR3 is CASSLELGLADLYEQYF. The CDR3 DNA reads TGTGCCAGCAGCTTAGAGCTCGGACTAGCGGACCTCTACGAGCAGTACTTC.

J is TRBJ2-5 and V is TRBV5-5; 15 bases fit TRBD2. The trim removed 2 bases at V and 5 bases at J, leaving 7 bases unmatched. The CDR3 length is 17 residues. Germline V lookup: CDR1 SGHKS, CDR2 YYEKEE (reference sequence). The CDR3 loop reads CASSFRTSGRAGETQYF. The CDR3 DNA reads as TGTGCCAGCAGCTTTAGGACTAGCGGGAGGGCCGGGGAGACCCAGTACTTC.

This chain uses TRBV11-3 with TRBJ2-1, with TRBD1 matching over 10 bases. CDR3 length equals 13 residues. Germline V CDR1 and CDR2: SGHNT, YENEEA. V was pared by 4 bases and J by 12 bases, with 6 bases of the junction left unmatched. CDR3 bases: TGTGCCAGCAGCTCAGACAGGGGGCTCGGGCAGTTCTTC. Translation: CASSSDRGLGQFF.

The CDR3 loop reads CASSRGREGPDYEQYF. The CDR3 DNA is TGCGCCAGCAGCAGGGGGCGGGAGGGCCCGGACTACGAGCAGTACTTC. V is TRBV5-1 and J is TRBJ2-7; 9 bases are shared with TRBD2. Germline V CDR1 and CDR2: SGHRS, YFSETQ. This CDR3 has 16 residues. The V and J ends lost 4 bases and 3 bases, in that order; junction bases with no gene match: 11. The full variable domain, completed using reference TRBV5-1 and TRBJ2-7, is KAGVTQTPRYLIKTRGQQVTLSCSPISGHRSVSWYQQTPGQGLQFLFEYFSETQRNKGNFPGRFSGRQFSNSRSEMNVSTLELGDSALYLCASSRGREGPDYEQYFGPGTRLTVT.

The J gene is TRBJ2-7, the V gene TRBV5-1; the match to TRBD2 covers 7 bases. The CDR3 sequence is 13 residues long. Germline lookup yields CDR1 SGHRS and CDR2 YFSETQ. Germline trimming cut 6 bases from V and 2 bases from J; bases unmatched to any gene: 5. CDR3 region: CASTLGGTYEQYF. CDR3 DNA sequence: TGCGCCAGCACCCTGGGAGGGACCTACGAGCAGTACTTC. The whole variable domain, remainder taken from reference TRBV5-1 and TRBJ2-7, is KAGVTQTPRYLIKTRGQQVTLSCSPISGHRSVSWYQQTPGQGLQFLFEYFSETQRNKGNFPGRFSGRQFSNSRSEMNVSTLELGDSALYLCASTLGGTYEQYFGPGTRLTVT.

The V gene is TRBV7-2, the J gene TRBJ1-3; weak D call: TRBD1 (5 bases). The CDR3 runs 15 residues. Germline assignment: CDR1 SGHTA and CDR2 FQGNSA. V was cut by 2 bases and J by 3 bases, with 11 bases left in between. Here the CDR3 reads CASSLSRQSGNTIYF. The CDR3 nucleotides read TGTGCCAGCAGCTTAAGTCGACAGAGTGGAAACACCATATATTTT.

This clone appeared a few times. V gene TRBV4-1 combines with J gene TRBJ2-7; TRBD1 aligns across 9 bases. The V gene end was trimmed by 0 bases and the J gene end by 3 bases; junction bases not matched to a gene: 3. Per the germline V gene, CDR1 is MGHRA and CDR2 is YSYEKL. The CDR3 is 15 amino acids. The CDR3 here is CASSQEDRGYYEQYF. Here the CDR3 DNA reads TGCGCCAGCAGCCAAGAGGACAGGGGTTACTACGAGCAGTACTTC.

The rearrangement joins TRBV15 to TRBJ2-7, with a possible D match to TRBD2 (6 bases). Germline-derived CDR1 and CDR2 are LNHNV and YYDKDF (reference sequence). V shed 2 bases and J shed 8 bases, with 22 bases lying between them. This CDR3 region has 16 residues. This CDR3 is CATSRSRQKPGDKQYF. In nucleotides, the CDR3 is TGTGCCACCAGCAGATCCAGGCAAAAACCGGGAGACAAGCAGTACTTC. Variable domain in full (rest from reference TRBV15 and TRBJ2-7): DAMVIQNPRYQVTQFGKPVTLSCSQTLNHNVMYWYQQKSSQAPKLLFHYYDKDFNNEADTPDNFQSRRPNTSFCFLDIRSPGLGDTAMYLCATSRSRQKPGDKQYFGPGTRLTVT.